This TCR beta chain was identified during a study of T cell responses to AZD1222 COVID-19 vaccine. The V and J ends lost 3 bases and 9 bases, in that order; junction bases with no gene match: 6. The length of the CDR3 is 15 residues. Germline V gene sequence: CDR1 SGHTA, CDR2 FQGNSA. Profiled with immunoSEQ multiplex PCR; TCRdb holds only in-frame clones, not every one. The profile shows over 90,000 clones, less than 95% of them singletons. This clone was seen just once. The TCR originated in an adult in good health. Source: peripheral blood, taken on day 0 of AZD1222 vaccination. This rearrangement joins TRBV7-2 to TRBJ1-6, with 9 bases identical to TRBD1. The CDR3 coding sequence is TGTGCCAGCAGCTTGGGACAGGGTCCCGGTTCACCCCTCCACTTT. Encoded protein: CASSLGQGPGSPLHF.